Listed here are 8 T cell receptor beta chains from one sample, sequenced in a study of cytomegalovirus exposure and HLA in healthy donors. Primers for the PCR totalled 60 Vbeta and 13 Jbeta. Assay used: immunoSEQ multiplex PCR; TCRdb lists only in-frame clones, some missing. The repertoire includes approximately 79,000 clones, about three quarters of them detected once, and roughly 2% sits in the top ten. Specimen: PBMCs. These receptors came from a boy younger than 18 in good health and CMV-seronegative.

This chain uses TRBV10-3 with TRBJ2-3, with D perhaps TRBD1 (5 bases). Germline V gives CDR1 ENHRY, CDR2 SYGVKD. Trimming pared 8 bases from V and 3 bases from J, leaving 12 bases between. The CDR3 consists of 13 residues. Written as DNA, the CDR3 is TGTGCCATCTATTTTCAGGGAACAGATACGCAGTATTTT. Translated: CAIYFQGTDTQYF.

This clone was observed a single time. The chain recombines TRBV6-4 with TRBJ2-3; 9 bases are shared with TRBD2. The CDR3 has 15 residues. The ends lost 3 bases at V and 2 bases at J; junction bases unmatched: 3. The germline V gene encodes CDR1 MRHNA and CDR2 SNTAGT. CDR3: CASSDSGGVTDTQYF. CDR3 coding DNA: TGTGCCAGCAGTGATAGCGGGGGAGTCACAGATACGCAGTATTTT.

The V call is TRBV4-1, the J call TRBJ2-7; 8 bases are a match to TRBD1. V was clipped by 0 bases and J by 3 bases; unmatched bases: 7. CDR1 is MGHRA, CDR2 YSYEKL, per germline. The CDR3 is 16 amino acids. The CDR3 sequence is CASSQDGGTGNYEQYF. CDR3 coding DNA: TGCGCCAGCAGCCAAGATGGGGGGACAGGAAACTACGAGCAGTACTTC.

The chain couples TRBV4-1 to TRBJ2-1, with 7 positions matching TRBD1. This CDR3 has 14 amino acids. The ends lost 4 bases at V and 4 bases at J; junction bases unmatched: 4. Germline V gene data show CDR1 as MGHRA and CDR2 as YSYEKL. CDR3 in amino acids: CASSLTGVYNEQFF. Here the CDR3 DNA reads TGCGCCAGCAGCCTTACAGGGGTGTACAATGAGCAGTTCTTC.

This clone has only one observation. In nucleotides, the CDR3 is TGCAGCGTTGAAGGCTACCGGAGGGCAGATACGCAGTATTTT. Translation: CSVEGYRRADTQYF. The genes are TRBV29-1 and TRBJ2-3, with D possibly matching TRBD2 (6 bases). CDR3 length: 14 amino acids. V dropped 1 base and J dropped 4 bases, with 12 bases sitting between them. The germline CDR1 and CDR2 sequences are SQVTM and ANQGSEA.

CDR3 amino acids: CASNPSGRAQETQYF. CDR3 DNA sequence: TGCGCCAGCAACCCTAGCGGGAGAGCCCAAGAGACCCAGTACTTC. The rearrangement links TRBV5-1 to TRBJ2-5, with 10 positions matching TRBD2. CDR1 is SGHRS, CDR2 YFSETQ, per germline. CDR3 length: 15 residues. Germline trimming cut 6 bases from V and 1 base from J; bases unmatched to any gene: 6. Variable domain in full (rest from reference TRBV5-1 and TRBJ2-5): KAGVTQTPRYLIKTRGQQVTLSCSPISGHRSVSWYQQTPGQGLQFLFEYFSETQRNKGNFPGRFSGRQFSNSRSEMNVSTLELGDSALYLCASNPSGRAQETQYFGPGTRLLVL.

V and J are TRBV29-1 and TRBJ2-7; weak D call: TRBD2 (6 bases). CDR3 size: 13 residues. Germline V gene data show CDR1 as SQVTM and CDR2 as ANQGSEA. Trimming pared 4 bases from V and 0 bases from J, leaving 10 bases between. The CDR3 sequence: CSVGGLSSYEQYF. The CDR3 region has the DNA TGCAGCGTTGGGGGACTGAGCTCCTACGAGCAGTACTTC.

This clone was seen once. The chain carries TRBV20-1 and TRBJ1-1; D possibly corresponds to TRBD1 (5 bases). The V gene's germline CDR1 is DFQATT and CDR2 SNEGSKA (reference sequence). The CDR3 contains 11 residues. The V gene lost 6 bases and the J gene lost 7 bases, with 12 bases spanning the gap. The CDR3 reads CSASSGLEAFF. CDR3 nucleotide sequence: TGCAGTGCCTCATCGGGACTTGAAGCTTTCTTT.